The 10 T cell receptor beta chains below all came from one sample that was sequenced in a study of T cells after yellow fever vaccination. Each CDR3 protein gets one entry after TCRdb re-called the 5' RACE reads with MiXCR. The data show about 300,000 distinct CDR3 sequences, with about 4% seen just once and around 24% held by the top ten. Specimen: PBMCs, collected 5 days after the yellow fever booster vaccination. These receptors were collected from a man aged 18 to 30 who received the YFV17D yellow fever vaccine.

This clonotype was observed a handful of times. The J gene is TRBJ1-5, the V gene TRBV4-1; no reliable D call. V was trimmed by 1 base and J by 0 bases, leaving 7 bases between them. Germline CDR1 reads MGHRA; CDR2 reads YSYEKL. There are 15 residues in the CDR3. The CDR3 sequence is CASSQAQNSNQPQHF. The DNA of the CDR3 is TGCGCCAGCAGCCAAGCCCAGAATAGCAATCAGCCCCAGCATTTT.

The gene calls are TRBV7-3 and TRBJ2-1; no clear D. The germline V gene has CDR1 SGHTA and CDR2 FQGTGA. The CDR3 runs 13 residues. V lost 2 bases, J lost 5 bases, and 7 bases lay in between. This chain's CDR3 is CASSLGENNEQFF. The CDR3 nucleotides read TGTGCCAGCAGCTTAGGGGAAAACAATGAGCAGTTCTTC.

CDR3 nucleotides: TGCAGTGCCTCGGCAGGGGTCACTGAAGCTTTCTTT. This gives the protein CSASAGVTEAFF. This chain links TRBV20-1 with TRBJ1-1; the D gene is possibly TRBD1 (6 bases). The CDR3 has 12 amino acids. In germline, CDR1 is DFQATT, CDR2 SNEGSKA (reference sequence). Trimming shortened V by 6 bases and J by 4 bases, and 12 bases separated the two germline ends.

J is TRBJ1-5 and V is TRBV5-1; D is unresolved. Germline V gene sequence: CDR1 SGHRS, CDR2 YFSETQ. The CDR3 length is 15 residues. Trimming removed 4 bases at V and 0 bases at J, with 11 bases between. CDR3: CASSAGIDSNQPQHF. The DNA of the CDR3 is TGCGCCAGCAGCGCCGGCATAGATAGCAATCAGCCCCAGCATTTT.

V gene TRBV19 combines with J gene TRBJ2-7; TRBD1 matches 9 bases. Germline V CDR1 and CDR2: LNHDA, SQIVND (reference sequence). V lost 8 bases, J lost 5 bases, and 13 bases stayed unmatched. The CDR3 is made up of 15 amino acids. This chain's CDR3 is CASGQTGTGTHEQYF. The CDR3 region has the DNA TGTGCCAGTGGGCAGACAGGGACAGGGACCCACGAGCAGTACTTC.

This clonotype was picked up a small number of times. The rearrangement joins TRBV4-1 to TRBJ2-1; 10 nucleotides match TRBD2. The V and J ends lost 1 base and 9 bases, in that order; junction bases with no gene match: 6. The germline V gene has CDR1 MGHRA and CDR2 YSYEKL. The CDR3 runs to 15 residues. In nucleotides, the CDR3 is TGCGCCAGCAGCCAAGCTCAGCGGGGGGGCTCTGAGCAGTTCTTC. As protein: CASSQAQRGGSEQFF.

This clonotype showed up many times. The J gene is TRBJ2-7, the V gene TRBV5-1, with D perhaps matching TRBD1 (6 bases). The CDR3 runs 16 residues. V was cut by 1 base and J by 0 bases, with 14 bases left in between. Germline assignment: CDR1 SGHRS and CDR2 YFSETQ. The CDR3 loop reads CASSLRGGSTSYEQYV. As DNA, the CDR3 is TGCGCCAGCAGCTTGAGAGGGGGAAGCACCTCCTACGAGCAGTACGTC.

The V call is TRBV10-1, the J call TRBJ2-7; D gene ambiguous. Deletions cut 2 bases from V and 3 bases from J, with 5 bases between. CDR3 length equals 12 residues. Germline CDR1 WNHNN, CDR2 SYGVQD (reference sequence). CDR3 loop: CASSEPGYEQYF. CDR3 coding DNA: TGCGCCAGCAGTGAGCCGGGCTACGAGCAGTACTTC.

This clonotype was recorded at least ten times. V is TRBV12-3 or TRBV12-4 and J is TRBJ1-5, with a weak D call TRBD1 (5 bases). This CDR3 spans 15 amino acids. V lost 3 bases and J 6 bases, leaving 15 bases between the germline ends. The CDR3 DNA sequence: TGTGCCAGCAGTTTGATGGGACGGGTAGGTCAGCCCCAGCATTTT. Its protein product is CASSLMGRVGQPQHF.

V is TRBV5-1 and J is TRBJ2-5; D is undetermined. The V end lost 0 bases, the J end lost 2 bases, and 8 bases lay between the germline ends. CDR3 length equals 14 residues. From germline, CDR1 is SGHRS and CDR2 YFSETQ. CDR3 coding DNA: TGCGCCAGCAGCTTGGCCCAAGTTCAAGAGACCCAGTACTTC. As protein: CASSLAQVQETQYF.